Reported below is one T cell receptor beta chain. The sample comes from a study of blood T cell repertoires in COVID-19. The assay was immunoSEQ multiplex PCR, and TCRdb's table has in-frame clones only and misses some. This sample has some 170,000 clones, with around 80% found just once. The trim removed 7 bases at V and 4 bases at J, leaving 7 bases unmatched. Germline V gives CDR1 MNHEY, CDR2 SVGAGI. CDR3 length equals 15 residues. The gene calls are TRBV6-5 and TRBJ1-5; 10 bases are a match to TRBD1. The sequence derives from a middle-aged man who had recovered from COVID-19. The source material was PBMCs or T cells enriched from blood (not recorded which). The CDR3 loop is CASTPRTGGNQPQHF. The CDR3 nucleotides are TGTGCCAGCACCCCCCGGACAGGGGGGAATCAGCCCCAGCATTTT.